The 13 T cell receptor beta chains below come from one sample, sequenced in a study of graft-versus-host responses after intestinal transplantation. The antigens for these receptors are not known. The data were produced by immunoSEQ multiplex PCR, yet TCRdb's version contains in-frame clones alone and is incomplete. The sample lists about 100,000 clones, roughly 87% occurring once. Sequencing was performed on unstimulated CD4+ T cells sorted from spleen or lymph node cells, taken before transplant. The source is a human donor who was the organ donor for an intestinal transplant.

The chain carries TRBV18 and TRBJ1-2; possible D gene TRBD1, 5 bases. The V gene's germline CDR1 is KGHSH and CDR2 LQKENI. The CDR3 loop spans 14 amino acids. Trimming cost V 1 base and J 3 bases, with 9 bases left between them. The CDR3 DNA follows: TGTGCCAGCTCACCACAAGGGGTCGACTATGGCTACACCTTC. Protein: CASSPQGVDYGYTF. The full variable domain, completed using reference TRBV18 and TRBJ1-2, is NAGVMQNPRHLVRRRGQEARLRCSPMKGHSHVYWYRQLPEEGLKFMVYLQKENIIDESGMPKERFSAEFPKEGPSILRIQQVVRGDSAAYFCASSPQGVDYGYTFGSGTRLTVV.

The chain recombines TRBV4-2 with TRBJ2-1; 14 bases match TRBD2. Germline V gives CDR1 LGHNA, CDR2 YNFKEQ. The CDR3 covers 18 residues. The junction had 2 bases not matched to a gene; V was cut back by 1 base and J by 0 bases. CDR3: CASSQVGTSGGSYNEQFF. In DNA, the CDR3 is TGTGCCAGCAGCCAAGTAGGGACTAGCGGGGGCTCCTACAATGAGCAGTTCTTC.

This chain connects TRBV30 to TRBJ2-7; TRBD2 is a possible D gene (5 bases). Germline assignment: CDR1 GTSNPN and CDR2 SVGIG (reference sequence). The CDR3 spans 17 residues. Between the trimmed V and J ends, which lost 3 bases and 4 bases, there was a span of 25 bases. CDR3 in amino acids: CAWREDSEPPSQYEQYF. The CDR3 DNA reads as TGTGCCTGGAGGGAGGATTCAGAGCCCCCGTCCCAGTACGAGCAGTACTTC.

The chain uses TRBV5-1 and TRBJ2-2, with D possibly being TRBD1 (6 bases). V lost 2 bases to trimming and J lost 9 bases, with 23 bases between them. This CDR3 comprises 17 residues. The germline gives CDR1 SGHRS, CDR2 YFSETQ. CDR3 region: CASSLGGMYPDPRELFF. The CDR3 bases are TGCGCCAGCAGCTTAGGGGGAATGTATCCGGATCCCCGGGAGCTGTTTTTT.

The chain combines TRBV10-3 with TRBJ2-7; D gene ambiguous. Trimming removed 11 bases at V and 5 bases at J, with 19 bases between. Germline assignment: CDR1 ENHRY and CDR2 SYGVKD. This CDR3 region has 13 residues. DNA for the CDR3: TGTGCCGGAAAGGACCGGGCGTTCGACGAGCAGTACTTC. Residues: CAGKDRAFDEQYF.

The chain joins TRBV18 to TRBJ2-4, with D perhaps being TRBD1 or TRBD2 (6 bases each). This CDR3 is 16 amino acids long. Germline loops: CDR1 KGHSH, CDR2 LQKENI. The V end was cut by 0 bases, the J end by 5 bases, with 14 bases between. CDR3 sequence reads: CASSPPSGAGENIQYF. CDR3 nucleotides: TGTGCCAGCTCACCACCTTCGGGGGCCGGAGAAAACATTCAGTACTTC.

V usage is TRBV4-1 and J usage is TRBJ1-4; a possible D gene is TRBD1 (5 bases). V gave up 5 bases and J gave up 2 bases, with 9 bases separating them. The CDR3 runs 14 residues. Germline lookup yields CDR1 MGHRA and CDR2 YSYEKL. The CDR3 is CASSGRGTNEKLFF. The CDR3 nucleotides are TGCGCCAGCAGCGGACGGGGCACTAATGAAAAACTGTTTTTT.

In nucleotides, the CDR3 is TGTGCCAGCAGCTTACGGGGGGCGCGTTGTCAGCCCCAGCATTTT. Translated, it gives CASSLRGARCQPQHF. V gene TRBV7-3 combines with J gene TRBJ1-5, with D perhaps matching TRBD1 (6 bases). Trimming cost V 2 bases and J 6 bases, with 14 bases left between them. The CDR3 sequence is 15 residues long. Per the germline V gene, CDR1 is SGHTA and CDR2 is FQGTGA. Variable domain in full (rest from reference TRBV7-3 and TRBJ1-5): GAGVSQTPSNKVTEKGKYVELRCDPISGHTALYWYRQSLGQGPEFLIYFQGTGAADDSGLPNDRFFAVRPEGSVSTLKIQRTERGDSAVYLCASSLRGARCQPQHFGDGTRLSIL.

The chain links TRBV10-3 to TRBJ2-7, with 9 bases lining up with TRBD2. Unmatched junction bases numbered 7, after V lost 6 bases and J lost 1 base. The germline CDR1 and CDR2 sequences are ENHRY and SYGVKD. This CDR3 is 15 amino acids long. In DNA form, the CDR3 reads TGTGCCATCAGACCAAGCGGGGGGACGTCCTACGAGCAGTACTTC. Translated, it gives CAIRPSGGTSYEQYF.

The V and J genes are TRBV2 and TRBJ2-1; 7 bases fit TRBD2. There are 17 residues in the CDR3. Trimming cost V 5 bases and J 3 bases; bases outside gene matches: 13. Germline V lookup: CDR1 SNHLY, CDR2 FYNNEI. The CDR3 nucleotides read TGTGCCAGCAGTCCACCCCCAGGGAGGGGAGTCTACAATGAGCAGTTCTTC. Amino acid sequence: CASSPPPGRGVYNEQFF. The full variable domain, rest sourced from reference TRBV2 and TRBJ2-1, is EPEVTQTPSHQVTQMGQEVILRCVPISNHLYFYWYRQILGQKVEFLVSFYNNEISEKSEIFDDQFSVERPDGSNFTLKIRSTKLEDSAMYFCASSPPPGRGVYNEQFFGPGTRLTVL.

J is TRBJ2-5 and V is TRBV15, with D hard to call. V was cut by 1 base and J by 5 bases, with 8 bases left in between. Germline V gives CDR1 LNHNV, CDR2 YYDKDF (reference sequence). This CDR3 comprises 13 residues. CDR3 sequence: CATSRGIGETQYF. The CDR3 DNA sequence: TGTGCCACCAGCAGAGGTATCGGGGAGACCCAGTACTTC.

The V call is TRBV7-6, the J call TRBJ1-2, with unresolved D. This CDR3 is 13 amino acids long. V was cut by 10 bases and J by 0 bases, with 12 bases left in between. Germline values: CDR1 SGHVS, CDR2 FNYEAQ. The CDR3 here is CATRGLANYGYTF. CDR3 bases: TGTGCCACCCGTGGGTTAGCTAACTATGGCTACACCTTC.

The sample holds one count of this clone. The CDR3 protein is CASSSPGQGTPLHF. The CDR3, as DNA: TGTGCCAGCAGCTCGCCGGGACAGGGGACACCCCTCCACTTT. This sequence joins TRBV28 and TRBJ1-6, with 10 bases aligning to TRBD1. From germline, CDR1 is MDHEN and CDR2 SYDVKM. After removal of 6 bases from V and 11 bases from J, the junction contained 7 bases not matched to a gene. The CDR3 runs 14 residues.